This T cell receptor beta chain was identified in a study of T cell clusters in autoimmune cytopenias. TRB rearrangements were amplified by touch-down multiplex PCR with mixed TRB-A/B primers. Using the multiplex PCR reads, TCRdb records one entry per CDR3 protein without DNA. Its clone listing holds some 5,100 distinct CDR3 sequences. From germline, CDR1 is SGHRS and CDR2 YFSETQ. The CDR3 sequence is 14 residues long. TRB amplification used approximately 250 ng of peripheral blood genomic DNA. These sequences were also reported in another study, on T cell repertoires in aging, cancer and after chemotherapy. According to that study: Donors were grouped into six age bands spanning 30 or younger through 70 or older.

The rearrangement joins TRBV5-1 to TRBJ2-5; TCRdb's assignment of TRBD2 cannot be checked, as there is no DNA. The sequence derives from a human donor in good health. The specimen sequenced was peripheral blood. The CDR3 loop is CASMASPSQETQYF.